These 12 T cell receptor beta chains were all obtained from the same sample, sequenced in a study of T cells after posttransplantation cyclophosphamide. Busulfan-fludarabine conditioning, marrow transplant, and cyclophosphamide on days +3 and +4 were administered. The protocol was immunoSEQ multiplex PCR, while the TCRdb copy is restricted to in-frame clones and leaves out a portion. The sample has 35,000 to 40,000 clones; over 75% are singletons. The sample was CD4+ T cells sorted from blood, taken around 2,000 days after a stem cell transplant with posttransplant cyclophosphamide. All receptors come from a female patient aged 40-49 years who received an allogeneic stem cell transplant from a related donor, was CMV-positive, and had no GVHD. Some T cells may be transferred from the graft donor.

In this sample, this clone turned up a few times. CDR3 DNA sequence: TGCGCCAGCAGCTTGGCTGGGGGCTTGGGTGAAGCTTTCTTT. Protein: CASSLAGGLGEAFF. J is TRBJ1-1 and V is TRBV5-1, with TRBD1 as a possible D gene (6 bases). The length of the CDR3 is 14 residues. Germline V gene sequence: CDR1 SGHRS, CDR2 YFSETQ. The germline V and J ends were trimmed by 0 bases and 7 bases, with 13 bases remaining between them.

The rearrangement joins TRBV21-1 to TRBJ2-4; the D segment call TRBD1 is taken from the table without a DNA check. TRBV21-1 has pseudogene status. CDR3 length: 19 amino acids. In DNA form, the CDR3 reads TGTGCCAGCAGCGAAGGGGGGACAGGGGTACATCTAGCCAAAAACATTCAGTACTTC. Amino acid sequence: CASSEGGTGVHLAKNIQYF.

The chain combines TRBV6-5 with TRBJ1-6; D is perhaps TRBD1 (6 bases). The CDR3 length is 15 residues. The germline V gene has CDR1 MNHEY and CDR2 SVGAGI. V was shortened by 0 bases and J by 10 bases, with 13 bases between the two germline ends. The CDR3 DNA reads as TGTGCCAGCAGTTACTCGTTACAGGGAAACTCACCCCTCCACTTT. Its translation is CASSYSLQGNSPLHF.

This clone came up once. This chain joins TRBV7-2 and TRBJ1-2; D is uncertain. V was pared by 0 bases and J by 8 bases, with 13 bases between. The CDR3 extends over 14 amino acids. Germline V gene lookup returns CDR1 SGHTA and CDR2 FQGNSA. CDR3 bases: TGTGCCAGCAGCTTAGCCGCGGCCTTTGAAGGCTACACCTTC. Translated, it gives CASSLAAAFEGYTF. Based on the CDR3 plus reference TRBV7-2 and TRBJ1-2, the full variable domain is GAGVSQSPSNKVTEKGKDVELRCDPISGHTALYWYRQSLGQGLEFLIYFQGNSAPDKSGLPSDRFSAERTGGSVSTLTIQRTQQEDSAVYLCASSLAAAFEGYTFGSGTRLTVV.

The chain links TRBV7-3 to TRBJ2-6; TRBD1 is a possible D gene (5 bases). CDR3 length: 17 residues. Trimming left V 1 base short and J 4 bases short, with 14 bases between. Germline V gene data show CDR1 as SGHTA and CDR2 as FQGTGA. CDR3 sequence (DNA): TGTGCCAGCAGCTTAAGTCCCAGGGCGCGGGGGGCCAACGTCCTGACTTTC. It codes for CASSLSPRARGANVLTF.

This sequence joins TRBV5-4 and TRBJ2-5; 9 nucleotides match TRBD2. There are 17 residues in the CDR3. J gave up 5 bases and V 0 bases, and 11 bases lay outside the gene matches. From germline, CDR1 is SGHNT and CDR2 YYREEE (reference sequence). CDR3 coding DNA: TGTGCCAGCAGCTTGGATCCTATAGCGGGGGTCGGTGAGACCCAGTACTTC. Its translation is CASSLDPIAGVGETQYF.

This clone came up a few times. CDR3 protein: CASSIGTAGALGYTF. The CDR3 nucleotides are TGTGCCAGCTCGATCGGGACAGCGGGGGCACTAGGCTACACCTTC. The chain employs TRBV28 and TRBJ1-2, with 7 bases matching TRBD1. Germline V lookup: CDR1 MDHEN, CDR2 SYDVKM. CDR3 length: 15 residues. V shed 8 bases and J 8 bases; nucleotides not matched to a gene: 17.

The chain joins TRBV10-3 to TRBJ2-4; the match to TRBD1 covers 9 bases. The germline V gene encodes CDR1 ENHRY and CDR2 SYGVKD. J lost 8 bases, V lost 5 bases, and 4 bases had no gene match. The CDR3 spans 13 residues. The CDR3 protein is CAISPGQGDIQYF. The CDR3 DNA reads TGTGCCATCAGTCCGGGACAGGGAGACATTCAGTACTTC.

This chain uses TRBV7-2 with TRBJ1-4, with D tentatively TRBD1 (5 bases). The CDR3 is made up of 17 amino acids. Germline values: CDR1 SGHTA, CDR2 FQGNSA. Trimming took 6 bases from V and 4 from J, leaving 21 bases between them. The chain's CDR3 is CASRQGSPGGDNEKLFF. CDR3 coding DNA: TGTGCCAGCAGACAAGGATCCCCAGGAGGGGATAATGAAAAACTGTTTTTT.

The chain is built from TRBV10-3 and TRBJ1-6; 10 bases are shared with TRBD1. The J segment lost 0 bases and the V segment lost 10 bases, leaving 6 bases of the junction unmatched. The CDR3 is 16 amino acids. Germline V CDR1 and CDR2: ENHRY, SYGVKD. CDR3 sequence reads: CATWDRGGSYNSPLHF. The CDR3 nucleotides read TGTGCCACCTGGGACAGGGGAGGCTCCTATAATTCACCCCTCCACTTT.

This clone showed up just once. Germline and junction disagree at one end, which may indicate a read error. The genes are TRBV13 and TRBJ1-6; D gene ambiguous. This CDR3 contains 15 residues. In germline, CDR1 is PRHDT, CDR2 FYEKMQ (reference sequence). The CDR3 region has the DNA TGTGCCAGCAGCCTAGGTTCGGGGTTTAATTCACCCCTCCACTTT. Translated, it gives CASSLGSGFNSPLHF. Supplemented by reference TRBV13 and TRBJ1-6, the full variable domain reads AAGVIQSPRHLIKEKRETATLKCYPIPRHDTVYWYQQGPGQDPQFLISFYEKMQSDKGSIPDRFSAQQFSDYHSELNMSSLELGDSALYFCASSLGSGFNSPLHFGNGTRLTVT.

This clone showed up just once. The chain employs TRBV18 and TRBJ2-2; D gene unclear. This CDR3 is built from 15 residues. V was shortened by 3 bases and J by 1 base, with 9 bases between the two germline ends. In germline, CDR1 is KGHSH, CDR2 LQKENI. CDR3 amino acids: CASSPRTKNTGELFF. CDR3 DNA sequence: TGTGCCAGCTCACCCCGAACAAAGAACACCGGGGAGCTGTTTTTT.